The entry below gives a single T cell receptor (beta chain) sequence along with its context. Its antigen is still unknown. Trimming removed 6 bases from V and 8 bases from J; junction bases left unmatched: 9. This CDR3 has 15 residues. Germline V lookup: CDR1 LNHNV, CDR2 YYDKDF (reference sequence). Cycle 7 day 1, cycle 4 day 1, and baseline were the timepoints at which blood was sampled. This entry comes from a study of OX40 agonist ivuxolimab in advanced cancers. Study-level information: Clinicians treated patients with ivuxolimab, an agonistic anti-OX40 (CD134) antibody. Study findings and constraints: The investigators did not determine what antigen specificity the expanded peripheral T cells had. At 0.1 to 3.0 mg/kg and by week 6, CD4+ and CD8+ T cells in the blood had expanded clonally.

Assay used: immunoSEQ multiplex PCR; TCRdb lists only in-frame clones, some missing. The table records approximately 11,000 clones, around 70% of them present only once. The sequence came from an adult with an advanced solid tumor such as melanoma, head and neck, liver or kidney cancer. Sequenced here: CD4+ or CD8+ T cells sorted from blood, sampled in a trial of the OX40 agonist ivuxolimab. The rearrangement joins TRBV15 to TRBJ1-4; the match to TRBD1 covers 10 bases. CDR3 nucleotides: TGTGCCACCAGGCGCGGTGGACAGGGGGGAGAAAAACTGTTTTTT. Translation: CATRRGGQGGEKLFF.